This entry concerns a single T cell receptor beta chain. Its antigen is not identified. Graves' hyperthyroidism showing no ophthalmopathy progression within 18 months was considered stable. V gave up 3 bases and J gave up 7 bases, with 13 bases separating them. CDR1 LNHDA and CDR2 SQIVND come from the germline V gene (reference sequence). This CDR3 comprises 14 residues. TCR beta CDR3 regions were amplified from RNA. The HTBI primer set served for first-round RT-PCR of the TCR CDR3. TCRdb recomputed calls from the multiplex PCR reads with MiXCR, one row per CDR3 protein. The data show some 550,000 distinct CDR3 sequences, with under 25% seen just once and 26% held by the top ten. This entry is derived from a study of T cells in Graves' hyperthyroidism and ophthalmopathy. The study, taken as a whole, reports: Researchers report that a 13 V-J model separated ophthalmopathy from stable hyperthyroidism.

This receptor was taken from a man younger than 35 with Graves' hyperthyroidism. What was sequenced was blood. The V and J genes are TRBV19 and TRBJ1-5; a weak D match, TRBD1 (6 bases). CDR3 amino acids: CASSMAGVGQPQHF. CDR3 bases: TGTGCCAGTAGTATGGCAGGGGTCGGACAGCCCCAGCATTTT.